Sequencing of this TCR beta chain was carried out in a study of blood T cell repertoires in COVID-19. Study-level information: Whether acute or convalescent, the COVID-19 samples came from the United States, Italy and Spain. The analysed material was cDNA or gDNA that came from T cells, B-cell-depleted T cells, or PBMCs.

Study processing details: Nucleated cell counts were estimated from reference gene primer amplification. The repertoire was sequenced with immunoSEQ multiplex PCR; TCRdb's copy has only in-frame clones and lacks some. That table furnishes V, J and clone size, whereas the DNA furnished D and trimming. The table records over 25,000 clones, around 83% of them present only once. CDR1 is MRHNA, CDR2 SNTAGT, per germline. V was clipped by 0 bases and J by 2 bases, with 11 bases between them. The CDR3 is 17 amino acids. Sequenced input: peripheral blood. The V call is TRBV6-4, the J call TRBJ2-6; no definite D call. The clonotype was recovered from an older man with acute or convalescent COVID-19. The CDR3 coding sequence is TGTGCCAGCAGTGACTCCCTTAGTTTTACTGGGGCCAACGTCCTGACTTTC. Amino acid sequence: CASSDSLSFTGANVLTF.